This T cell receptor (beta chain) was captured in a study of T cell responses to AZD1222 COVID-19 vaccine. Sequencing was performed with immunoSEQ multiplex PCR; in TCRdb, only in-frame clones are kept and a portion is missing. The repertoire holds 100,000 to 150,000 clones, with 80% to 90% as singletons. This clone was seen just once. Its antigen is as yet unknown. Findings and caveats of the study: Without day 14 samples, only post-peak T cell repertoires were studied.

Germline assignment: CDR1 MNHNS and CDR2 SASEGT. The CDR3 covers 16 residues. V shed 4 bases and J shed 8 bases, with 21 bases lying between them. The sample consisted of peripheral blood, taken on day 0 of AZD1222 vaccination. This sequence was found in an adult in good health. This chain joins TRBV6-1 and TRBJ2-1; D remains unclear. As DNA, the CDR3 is TGTGCCAGCAGTGGGTCGGTGATAACCCACGTTGATGAGCAGTTCTTC. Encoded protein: CASSGSVITHVDEQFF.